These 15 T cell receptor beta chains were all obtained from the same sample, sequenced in a study of blood T cells in healthy people across ages. A sample-barcoded 5' primer and a J-beta primer mix were used in a second PCR of about 7 to 11 cycles. Via MiXCR, TCRdb re-called the 5' RACE reads, giving one row per CDR3 protein. The sample lists approximately 810,000 distinct CDR3 sequences, 29% occurring once. Sequencing used blood. The receptors derive from an elderly woman in good health.

V and J are TRBV29-1 and TRBJ1-1; D not resolved. CDR3 length: 13 residues. The germline V gene has CDR1 SQVTM and CDR2 ANQGSEA. Trimming removed 6 bases from V and 0 bases from J, with 11 bases in between. CDR3 in amino acids: CSVGRGLNTEAFF. The CDR3 nucleotides are TGCAGCGTGGGTCGGGGATTGAACACTGAAGCTTTCTTT.

With respect to this clonotype: A much bigger clone sits one base away, suggesting this may be a read error. V gene TRBV7-9 combines with J gene TRBJ2-7; 10 bases are a match to TRBD1. The germline V gene encodes CDR1 SEHNR and CDR2 FQNEAQ (reference sequence). There are 13 residues in the CDR3. V dropped 6 bases and J dropped 7; count of bases not matched to a gene: 6. For the CDR3, the DNA is TGTGCCAGCAGTTGGGACAGGGGCAATGAGCAGTACTTC. It specifies CASSWDRGNEQYF.

This clonotype has only a few counts. The chain joins TRBV7-2 to TRBJ2-2, with D possibly being TRBD2 (6 bases). CDR1 SGHTA and CDR2 FQGNSA come from the germline V gene. The CDR3 runs 16 residues. V shed 3 bases and J shed 5 bases, with 16 bases lying between them. CDR3 in amino acids: CASSFRSGGGTGELFF. DNA of the CDR3: TGTGCCAGCAGCTTCCGCTCCGGGGGAGGAACCGGGGAGCTGTTTTTT.

V and J are TRBV3-1 and TRBJ2-1; 10 bases are shared with TRBD2. Germline values: CDR1 LGHDT, CDR2 YNNKEL (reference sequence). This CDR3 is 17 amino acids long. Trimming at V came to 1 base and at J to 3 bases, leaving 6 bases not matched to a gene. CDR3 loop: CASSQVLSGGFYNEQFF. DNA for the CDR3: TGTGCCAGCAGCCAAGTCCTTAGCGGGGGGTTCTACAATGAGCAGTTCTTC.

This clonotype has at least ten counts. This chain joins TRBV7-2 and TRBJ2-3; 8 bases map to TRBD1. The germline V gene has CDR1 SGHTA and CDR2 FQGNSA. The CDR3 loop spans 15 amino acids. Germline trimming cut 4 bases from V and 5 bases from J; bases unmatched to any gene: 8. The CDR3 protein is CASSSRTGSVDTQYF. The CDR3 DNA is TGTGCCAGCAGCTCCAGGACAGGGTCGGTAGATACGCAGTATTTT.

Comments on this clonotype: A much bigger clone sits one base away, suggesting this may be a read error. The J gene is TRBJ2-6, the V gene TRBV29-1; TRBD2 matches 8 bases. The CDR3 spans 14 residues. Per the germline V gene, CDR1 is SQVTM and CDR2 is ANQGSEA. J gave up 2 bases and V 7 bases, and 4 bases lay outside the gene matches. This CDR3 reads CSAAGGPGANVLTF. CDR3 in DNA: TGCAGCGCTGCGGGGGGCCCTGGGGCCAACGTCCTGACTTTC.

As concerns this clonotype: One base away lies a much larger clone, so this may be a sequencing read error. The chain carries TRBV20-1 and TRBJ2-7; TRBD2 matches at 8 bases. Per germline, CDR1 DFQATT and CDR2 SNEGSKA (reference sequence). There are 15 residues in the CDR3. J was trimmed by 10 bases and V by 5 bases; bases with no gene match: 19. CDR3 DNA: TGCAGTGCTCGGAACCCGGGACTAGTTCAAGAGGCCCAGTACTTC. Its protein is CSARNPGLVQEAQYF.

This chain joins TRBV20-1 and TRBJ1-2; D may be TRBD1 (6 bases). This CDR3 has 12 amino acids. Germline CDR1 is DFQATT and CDR2 is SNEGSKA (reference sequence). CDR3 protein: CSHPQGSYGYTF. CDR3 DNA sequence: TGCAGCCATCCACAGGGAAGCTATGGCTACACCTTC.

The J gene is TRBJ2-7, the V gene TRBV29-1; D tentatively reads TRBD1 or TRBD2 (5 bases each). The CDR3 sequence is 12 residues long. V was clipped by 2 bases and J by 3 bases, with 8 bases between them. Germline CDR1 SQVTM, CDR2 ANQGSEA. CDR3 DNA sequence: TGCAGCGTTGAACGGGACCACTACGAGCAGTACTTC. Protein product: CSVERDHYEQYF.

V gene TRBV10-3 combines with J gene TRBJ2-7, with 13 bases matching TRBD2. The V and J ends lost 6 bases and 4 bases, in that order; junction bases with no gene match: 6. This CDR3 is built from 15 residues. The germline CDR1 and CDR2 sequences are ENHRY and SYGVKD. The CDR3 DNA reads as TGTGCCATCAGCACAGGGACTAGCGGGGATTACGAGCAGTACTTC. Protein sequence: CAISTGTSGDYEQYF.

This clonotype appeared many times. The chain joins TRBV7-2 to TRBJ2-3; D not certain. V was clipped by 0 bases and J by 1 base, with 11 bases between them. The CDR3 consists of 16 residues. The germline gives CDR1 SGHTA, CDR2 FQGNSA. The CDR3 region is CASSLATGRGTDTQYF. In nucleotides, the CDR3 is TGTGCCAGCAGCTTAGCGACGGGTCGGGGCACAGATACGCAGTATTTT.

This clonotype was seen a handful of times. This rearrangement joins TRBV4-3 to TRBJ2-7; D is ambiguous. Germline CDR1 and CDR2: LGHNA and YSLEER. The CDR3 totals 14 residues. V was cut by 4 bases and J by 7 bases, with 17 bases left in between. This CDR3 reads CASSRLGIGKEQYF. CDR3 sequence (DNA): TGCGCCAGCAGCCGCCTAGGGATAGGGAAAGAGCAGTACTTC.

This clonotype has ten or more counts. This chain connects TRBV25-1 to TRBJ2-5; a possible D gene is TRBD1 (5 bases). The CDR3 runs to 13 residues. The V end was cut by 6 bases, the J end by 5 bases, with 13 bases between. CDR1 MGHDK and CDR2 SYGVNS come from the germline V gene. The CDR3 region has the DNA TGTGCCAGCAGGGGGCAATTACGGGAGACCCAGTACTTC. This sequence encodes CASRGQLRETQYF. The whole variable domain, remainder taken from reference TRBV25-1 and TRBJ2-5, is EADIYQTPRYLVIGTGKKITLECSQTMGHDKMYWYQQDPGMELHLIHYSYGVNSTEKGDLSSESTVSRIRTEHFPLTLESARPSHTSQYLCASRGQLRETQYFGPGTRLLVL.

CDR3 in DNA: TGTGCCAGCAATAGGACGAGCTCCTACGAGCAGTACTTC. It codes for CASNRTSSYEQYF. The chain combines TRBV6-4 with TRBJ2-7, with D uncertain. V lost 7 bases to trimming and J lost 0 bases, with 10 bases between them. Germline values: CDR1 MRHNA, CDR2 SNTAGT. The CDR3 is 13 residues long.

The gene calls are TRBV11-1 and TRBJ1-2; 8 bases line up with TRBD1. The germline gives CDR1 SGHAT, CDR2 FQDESV (reference sequence). The CDR3 spans 12 residues. Losses at the gene ends were 5 bases for V and 8 bases for J; bases not matched to a gene: 4. This CDR3 is CASSTRQGGYTF. In DNA, the CDR3 is TGTGCCAGCAGCACCCGACAGGGGGGCTACACCTTC.